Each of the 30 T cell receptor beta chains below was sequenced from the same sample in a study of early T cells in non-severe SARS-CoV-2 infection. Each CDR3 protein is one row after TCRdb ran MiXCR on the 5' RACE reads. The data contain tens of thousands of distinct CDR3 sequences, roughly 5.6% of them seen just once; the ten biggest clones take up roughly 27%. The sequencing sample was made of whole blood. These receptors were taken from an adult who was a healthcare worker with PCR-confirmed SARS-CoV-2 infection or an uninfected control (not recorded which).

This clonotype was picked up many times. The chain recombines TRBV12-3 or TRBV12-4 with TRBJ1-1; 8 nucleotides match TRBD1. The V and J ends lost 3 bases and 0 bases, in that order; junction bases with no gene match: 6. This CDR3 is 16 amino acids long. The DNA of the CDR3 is TGTGCCAGCAGTTTGGGCAGGGGGCATATGAACACTGAAGCTTTCTTT. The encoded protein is CASSLGRGHMNTEAFF.

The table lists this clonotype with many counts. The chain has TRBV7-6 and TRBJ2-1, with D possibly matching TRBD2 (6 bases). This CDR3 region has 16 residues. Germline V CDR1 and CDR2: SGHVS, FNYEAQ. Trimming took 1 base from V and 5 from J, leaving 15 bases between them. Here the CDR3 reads CASSLGSGEVNNEQFF. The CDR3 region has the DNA TGTGCCAGCAGCTTAGGGTCGGGGGAAGTCAACAATGAGCAGTTCTTC.

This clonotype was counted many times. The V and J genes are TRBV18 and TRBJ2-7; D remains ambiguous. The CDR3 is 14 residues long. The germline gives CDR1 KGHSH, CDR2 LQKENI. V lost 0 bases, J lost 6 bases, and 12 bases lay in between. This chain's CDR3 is CASSPPSSLGEQYF. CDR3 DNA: TGTGCCAGCTCACCACCCAGTTCCCTTGGCGAGCAGTACTTC.

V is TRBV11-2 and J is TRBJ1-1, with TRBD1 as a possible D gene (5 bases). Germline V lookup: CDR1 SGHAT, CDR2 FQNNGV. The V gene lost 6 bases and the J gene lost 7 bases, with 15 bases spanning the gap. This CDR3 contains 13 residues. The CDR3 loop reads CASSPRDSFEAFF. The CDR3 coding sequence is TGTGCCAGCAGTCCGAGAGACAGCTTTGAAGCTTTCTTT.

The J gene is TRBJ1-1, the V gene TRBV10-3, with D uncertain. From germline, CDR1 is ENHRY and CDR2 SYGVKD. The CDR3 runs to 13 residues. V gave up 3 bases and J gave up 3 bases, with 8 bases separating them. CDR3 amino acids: CAISERVDTEAFF. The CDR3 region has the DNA TGTGCCATCAGTGAAAGGGTGGACACTGAAGCTTTCTTT.

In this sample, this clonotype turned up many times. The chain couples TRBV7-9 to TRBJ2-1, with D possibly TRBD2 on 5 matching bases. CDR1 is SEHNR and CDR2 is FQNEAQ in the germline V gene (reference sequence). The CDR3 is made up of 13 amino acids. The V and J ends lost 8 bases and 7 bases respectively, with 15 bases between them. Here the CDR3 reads CASALGPGNEQFF. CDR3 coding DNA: TGTGCCAGCGCGCTCGGGCCGGGGAATGAGCAGTTCTTC. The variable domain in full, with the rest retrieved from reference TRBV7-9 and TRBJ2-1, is DTGVSQNPRHKITKRGQNVTFRCDPISEHNRLYWYRQTLGQGPEFLTYFQNEAQLEKSRLLSDRFSAERPKGSFSTLEIQRTEQGDSAMYLCASALGPGNEQFFGPGTRLTVL.

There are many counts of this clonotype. The CDR3 DNA reads as TGCAGTGCTGCCGGGGAAGGAAGGGGAGAAAAACTGTTTTTT. Translation: CSAAGEGRGEKLFF. This sequence joins TRBV20-1 and TRBJ1-4; a possible D gene is TRBD1 (5 bases). The CDR3 length is 14 residues. Trimming removed 5 bases at V and 8 bases at J, with 18 bases between. Germline CDR1 is DFQATT and CDR2 is SNEGSKA (reference sequence).

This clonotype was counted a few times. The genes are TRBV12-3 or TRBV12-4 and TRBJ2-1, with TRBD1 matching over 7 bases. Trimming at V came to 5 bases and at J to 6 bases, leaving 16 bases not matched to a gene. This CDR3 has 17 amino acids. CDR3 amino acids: CASSQTRPGQTPNEQFF. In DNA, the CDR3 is TGTGCCAGCAGTCAAACTAGACCGGGACAGACCCCCAATGAGCAGTTCTTC.

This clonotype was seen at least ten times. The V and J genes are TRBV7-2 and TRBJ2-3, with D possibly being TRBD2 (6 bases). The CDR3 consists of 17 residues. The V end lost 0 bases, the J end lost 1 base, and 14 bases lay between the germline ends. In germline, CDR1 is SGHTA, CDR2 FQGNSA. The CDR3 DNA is TGTGCCAGCAGCTTAGCGGGGTCTGGGACTGGCACAGATACGCAGTATTTT. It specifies CASSLAGSGTGTDTQYF. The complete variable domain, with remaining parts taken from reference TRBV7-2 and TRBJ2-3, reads GAGVSQSPSNKVTEKGKDVELRCDPISGHTALYWYRQSLGQGLEFLIYFQGNSAPDKSGLPSDRFSAERTGGSVSTLTIQRTQQEDSAVYLCASSLAGSGTGTDTQYFGPGTRLTVL.

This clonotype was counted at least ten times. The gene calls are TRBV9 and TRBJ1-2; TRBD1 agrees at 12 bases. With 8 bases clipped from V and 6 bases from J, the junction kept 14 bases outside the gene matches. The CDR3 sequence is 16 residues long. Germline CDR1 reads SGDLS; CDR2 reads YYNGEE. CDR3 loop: CARPNSRDRGLDGYTF. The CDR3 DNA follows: TGTGCCAGGCCGAACTCTCGGGACAGGGGGCTGGATGGCTACACCTTC. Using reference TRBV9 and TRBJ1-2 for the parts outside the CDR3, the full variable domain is DSGVTQTPKHLITATGQRVTLRCSPRSGDLSVYWYQQSLDQGLQFLIQYYNGEERAKGNILERFSAQQFPDLHSELNLSSLELGDSALYFCARPNSRDRGLDGYTFGSGTRLTVV.

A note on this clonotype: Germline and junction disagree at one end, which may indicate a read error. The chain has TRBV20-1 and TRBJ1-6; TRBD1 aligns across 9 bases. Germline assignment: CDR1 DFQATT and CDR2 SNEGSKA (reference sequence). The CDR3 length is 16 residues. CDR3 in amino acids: CCARDPGQGYNSPLHF. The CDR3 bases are TGCTGTGCTAGAGACCCAGGACAGGGGTACAATTCACCCCTCCACTTT.

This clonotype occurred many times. CDR3 in DNA: TGTGCCAGCTCACCCCGGACTAGCGGGAGTAATGAGCAGTTCTTC. This translates into CASSPRTSGSNEQFF. The chain is built from TRBV18 and TRBJ2-1; 13 bases fit TRBD2. In germline, CDR1 is KGHSH, CDR2 LQKENI. The trim removed 3 bases at V and 7 bases at J, leaving 3 bases unmatched. There are 15 residues in the CDR3.

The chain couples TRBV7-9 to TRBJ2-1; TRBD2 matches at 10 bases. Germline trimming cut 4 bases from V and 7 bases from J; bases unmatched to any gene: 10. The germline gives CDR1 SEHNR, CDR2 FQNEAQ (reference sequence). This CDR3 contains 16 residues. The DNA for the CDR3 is TGTGCCAGCAGCTGGGCCGGGACTAGCGTCCCGAATGAGCAGTTCTTC. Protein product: CASSWAGTSVPNEQFF.

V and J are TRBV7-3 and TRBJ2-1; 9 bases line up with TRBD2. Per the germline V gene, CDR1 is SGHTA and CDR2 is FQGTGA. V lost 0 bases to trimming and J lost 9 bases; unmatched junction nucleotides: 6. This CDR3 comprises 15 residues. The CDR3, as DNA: TGTGCCAGCAGCTTAACAGGTAGCGGGAGCCGTGAGCAGTTCTTC. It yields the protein CASSLTGSGSREQFF.

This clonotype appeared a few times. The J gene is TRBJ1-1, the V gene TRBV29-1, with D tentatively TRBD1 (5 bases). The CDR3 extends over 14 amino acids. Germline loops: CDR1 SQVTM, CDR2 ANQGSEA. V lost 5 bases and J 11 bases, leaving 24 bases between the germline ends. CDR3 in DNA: TGCAGCGTTCAAAGGATCGGGGGTATGGTGGGCGCTTTCTTT. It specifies CSVQRIGGMVGAFF.

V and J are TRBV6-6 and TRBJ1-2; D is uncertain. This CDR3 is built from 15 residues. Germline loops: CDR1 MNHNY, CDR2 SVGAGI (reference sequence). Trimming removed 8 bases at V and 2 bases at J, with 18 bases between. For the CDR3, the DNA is TGTGCCAGCCTTCGACGACTCGACCAAAACTATGGCTACACCTTC. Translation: CASLRRLDQNYGYTF.

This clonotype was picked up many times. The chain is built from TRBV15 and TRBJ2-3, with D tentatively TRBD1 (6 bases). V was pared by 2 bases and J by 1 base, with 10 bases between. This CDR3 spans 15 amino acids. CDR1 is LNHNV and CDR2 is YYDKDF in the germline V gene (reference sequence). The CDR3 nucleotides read TGTGCCACCAGCAGACAAAGGACAGGCACAGATACGCAGTATTTT. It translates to CATSRQRTGTDTQYF.

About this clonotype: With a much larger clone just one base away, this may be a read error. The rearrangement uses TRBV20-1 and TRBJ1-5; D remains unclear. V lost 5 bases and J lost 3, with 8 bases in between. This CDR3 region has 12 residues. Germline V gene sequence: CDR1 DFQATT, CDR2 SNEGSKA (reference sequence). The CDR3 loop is CSAETDNQPQHF. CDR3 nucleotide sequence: TGCAGTGCTGAAACAGACAATCAGCCCCAGCATTTT.

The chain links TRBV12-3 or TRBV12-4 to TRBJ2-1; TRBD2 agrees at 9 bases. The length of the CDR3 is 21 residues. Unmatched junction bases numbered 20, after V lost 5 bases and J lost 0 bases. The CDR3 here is CASSVTGYTSGHLSSYNEQFF. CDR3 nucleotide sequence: TGTGCCAGCAGTGTCACGGGGTATACTAGCGGGCATTTGAGCTCCTACAATGAGCAGTTCTTC.

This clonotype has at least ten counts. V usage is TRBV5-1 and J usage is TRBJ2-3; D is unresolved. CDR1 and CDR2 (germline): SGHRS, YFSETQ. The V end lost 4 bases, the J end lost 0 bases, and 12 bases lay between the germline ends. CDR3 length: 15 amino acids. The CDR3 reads CASSRGPGSTDTQYF. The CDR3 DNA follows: TGCGCCAGCAGCCGTGGGCCTGGGAGCACAGATACGCAGTATTTT.

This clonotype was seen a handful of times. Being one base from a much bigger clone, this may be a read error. This CDR3 is CSARFTAELQVF. In DNA, the CDR3 is TGCAGTGCTAGGTTTACAGCAGAATTACAGGTTTTT. The chain has TRBV20-1 and TRBJ1-4; D may be TRBD1 (5 bases). This CDR3 is built from 12 residues. From germline, CDR1 is DFQATT and CDR2 SNEGSKA (reference sequence).

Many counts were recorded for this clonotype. The CDR3, as DNA: TGTGCCAGCAGCCCTGGGCCGAGGAGGGCGGATACGCAGTATTTT. Its protein product is CASSPGPRRADTQYF. V and J are TRBV7-9 and TRBJ2-3; D might be TRBD2 (6 bases). Germline CDR1 reads SEHNR; CDR2 reads FQNEAQ (reference sequence). The CDR3 spans 15 residues. The V end lost 5 bases, the J end lost 6 bases, and 18 bases lay between the germline ends.

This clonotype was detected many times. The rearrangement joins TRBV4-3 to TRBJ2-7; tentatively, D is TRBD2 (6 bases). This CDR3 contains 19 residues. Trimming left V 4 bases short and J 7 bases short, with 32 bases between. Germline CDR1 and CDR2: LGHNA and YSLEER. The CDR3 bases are TGCGCCAGCAGCCCCTCCAGGAGCCCTAGGACTCTAGGAGGGAGAGAGCAGTACTTC. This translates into CASSPSRSPRTLGGREQYF.

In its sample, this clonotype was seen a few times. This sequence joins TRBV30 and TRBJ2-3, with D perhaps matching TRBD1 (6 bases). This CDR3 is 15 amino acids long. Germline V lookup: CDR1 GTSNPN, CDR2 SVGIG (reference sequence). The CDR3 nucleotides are TGTGCAGGACGGTGGTTGGACAGTCCCACAGATACGCAGTATTTT. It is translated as CAGRWLDSPTDTQYF.

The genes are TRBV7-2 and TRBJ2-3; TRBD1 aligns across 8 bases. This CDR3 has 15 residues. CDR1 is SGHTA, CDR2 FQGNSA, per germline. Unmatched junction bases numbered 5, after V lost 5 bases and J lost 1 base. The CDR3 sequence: CASSGRGLGTDTQYF. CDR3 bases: TGTGCCAGCAGCGGCAGGGGGCTTGGCACAGATACGCAGTATTTT.

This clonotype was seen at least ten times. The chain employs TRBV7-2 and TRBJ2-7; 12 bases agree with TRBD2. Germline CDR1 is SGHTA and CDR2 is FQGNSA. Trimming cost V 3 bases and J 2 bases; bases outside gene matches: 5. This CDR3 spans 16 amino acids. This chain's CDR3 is CASSFGLAGNTYEQYF. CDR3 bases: TGTGCCAGCAGCTTCGGACTAGCGGGGAATACCTACGAGCAGTACTTC.

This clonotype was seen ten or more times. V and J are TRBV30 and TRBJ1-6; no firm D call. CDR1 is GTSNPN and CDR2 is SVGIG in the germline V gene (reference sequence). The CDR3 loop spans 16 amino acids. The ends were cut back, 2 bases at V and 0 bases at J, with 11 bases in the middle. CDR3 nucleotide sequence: TGTGCCTGGAGTTCTCATGTCAGCTCCTATAATTCACCCCTCCACTTT. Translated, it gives CAWSSHVSSYNSPLHF. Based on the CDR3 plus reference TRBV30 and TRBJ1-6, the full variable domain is SQTIHQWPATLVQPVGSPLSLECTVEGTSNPNLYWYRQAAGRGLQLLFYSVGIGQISSEVPQNLSASRPQDRQFILSSKKLLLSDSGFYLCAWSSHVSSYNSPLHFGNGTRLTVT.

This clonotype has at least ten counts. The CDR3 sequence: CASSRTSGPYNEQFF. Here the CDR3 DNA reads TGTGCCAGCAGTAGAACTAGCGGGCCTTACAATGAGCAGTTCTTC. The V and J genes are TRBV27 and TRBJ2-1; 9 bases are shared with TRBD2. The CDR3 has 15 amino acids. J lost 4 bases, V lost 5 bases, and 6 bases had no gene match. CDR1 is MNHEY and CDR2 is SMNVEV in the germline V gene (reference sequence).

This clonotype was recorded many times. CDR3 residues: CASSAGGLITSNQPQHF. The CDR3 region has the DNA TGTGCCAGCAGCGCGGGAGGCTTGATAACAAGCAATCAGCCCCAGCATTTT. The chain employs TRBV7-8 and TRBJ1-5; D not certain. Trimming left V 5 bases short and J 1 base short, with 18 bases between. The germline V gene has CDR1 SGHVS and CDR2 FQNEAQ. The CDR3 covers 17 residues.

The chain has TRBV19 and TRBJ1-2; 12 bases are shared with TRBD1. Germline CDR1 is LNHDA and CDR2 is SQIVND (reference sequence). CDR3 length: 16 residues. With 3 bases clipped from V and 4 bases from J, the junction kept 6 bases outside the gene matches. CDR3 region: CASSIVGTGGFYGYTF. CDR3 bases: TGTGCCAGTAGTATCGTCGGGACAGGGGGCTTCTATGGCTACACCTTC.